This T cell receptor (beta chain) stems from a study of OX40 agonist ivuxolimab in advanced cancers. About the study: Dose-escalation cases comprised hepatocellular carcinoma, melanoma, renal cell or head and neck cancer. Antecedent anti-PD-1, anti-PD-L1 or anti-CTLA-4 therapy was permissible, with over 35% having received some. Study conclusions and caveats: CD4+ and CD8+ T cells in blood underwent clonal expansion by week 6 at 0.1 to 3.0 mg/kg. Partial responders dosed at 0.1-3.0 mg/kg displayed clonal expansion ranking among the lowest.

Turning to this clone: Its specificity is not known.

TCRdb's copy holds only in-frame clones and misses some; the assay was immunoSEQ multiplex PCR. The sample lists 70,000 to 85,000 clones; approximately 80% were seen once. Germline loops: CDR1 SGHAT, CDR2 FQNNGV. Trimming took off 2 bases at V and 6 bases at J, with 11 bases between the two ends. The length of the CDR3 is 14 residues. This receptor was obtained from an adult with an advanced solid tumor such as melanoma, head and neck, liver or kidney cancer. This chain joins TRBV11-2 and TRBJ2-1; D perhaps matches TRBD1 (5 bases). The material was CD4+ or CD8+ T cells sorted from blood, obtained in a trial of the OX40 agonist ivuxolimab. The CDR3 is CASSLMQGGNEQFF. The CDR3 DNA reads as TGTGCCAGCAGCTTAATGCAGGGTGGCAATGAGCAGTTCTTC.